Each of the 25 T cell receptor beta chains below was sequenced from the same sample in a study of T cell responses to AZD1222 COVID-19 vaccine. Using immunoSEQ multiplex PCR, the repertoire was profiled, and TCRdb retains in-frame clones only, with some absent. This table holds more than 70,000 clones, roughly 89% found once. This specimen was peripheral blood, taken 28 days after the second AZD1222 dose. These receptors were taken from an adult who received the AZD1222 COVID-19 vaccine.

The chain is built from TRBV18 and TRBJ1-4; 10 bases line up with TRBD1. The V gene end was trimmed by 2 bases and the J gene end by 7 bases; junction bases not matched to a gene: 7. The CDR3 totals 16 residues. The germline CDR1 and CDR2 sequences are KGHSH and LQKENI. The CDR3 DNA reads as TGTGCCAGCTCACCAGGGCAGACAGGGGGCACTGAAAAACTGTTTTTT. Amino acid sequence: CASSPGQTGGTEKLFF.

The chain uses TRBV6-5 and TRBJ1-6; D might be TRBD1 (5 bases). The length of the CDR3 is 15 residues. V lost 7 bases and J 9 bases, leaving 19 bases between the germline ends. CDR1 and CDR2 from the germline V gene are MNHEY and SVGAGI. DNA for the CDR3: TGTGCCAGCACCCCCTGGGAGGGGCAGAGTTCACCCCTCCACTTT. The encoded protein is CASTPWEGQSSPLHF.

V usage is TRBV5-1 and J usage is TRBJ1-2; 11 bases fit TRBD1. CDR1 SGHRS and CDR2 YFSETQ come from the germline V gene. The junction had 5 bases not matched to a gene; V was cut back by 3 bases and J by 7 bases. The CDR3 contains 14 residues. The CDR3 DNA is TGCGCCAGCAGCTACGGGACAGGGGGTAGTGGCTACACCTTC. Protein sequence: CASSYGTGGSGYTF.

The V and J genes are TRBV15 and TRBJ1-1; D unresolved. The CDR3 has 14 residues. CDR1 and CDR2 (germline): LNHNV, YYDKDF (reference sequence). The V and J ends lost 0 bases and 1 base respectively, with 6 bases between them. For the CDR3, the DNA is TGTGCCACCAGCAGAGATCTGGGGAACACTGAAGCTTTCTTT. It encodes CATSRDLGNTEAFF.

The chain recombines TRBV15 with TRBJ2-7; unclear D gene. The CDR3 contains 15 residues. V lost 1 base to trimming and J lost 3 bases, with 13 bases between them. The V gene's germline CDR1 is LNHNV and CDR2 YYDKDF (reference sequence). The CDR3 protein is CATSRGVGQDYEQYF. The CDR3 bases are TGTGCCACCAGCAGAGGAGTTGGGCAGGACTACGAGCAGTACTTC.

The chain carries TRBV5-1 and TRBJ2-5, with D tentatively TRBD2 (6 bases). The ends were cut back, 2 bases at V and 0 bases at J, with 8 bases in the middle. In germline, CDR1 is SGHRS, CDR2 YFSETQ. The CDR3 has 14 amino acids. As DNA, the CDR3 is TGCGCCAGCAGCTTAGGGGACTACCAAGAGACCCAGTACTTC. It translates to CASSLGDYQETQYF.

The count of this clone is one. V is TRBV7-2 and J is TRBJ2-3; possibly TRBD1 or TRBD2 for D (7 bases each). The germline V gene encodes CDR1 SGHTA and CDR2 FQGNSA. This CDR3 is built from 13 residues. V dropped 2 bases and J dropped 12 bases, with 15 bases sitting between them. For the CDR3, the DNA is TGTGCCAGCAGCTTACCTGGGGGGGACAGACAGTATTTT. Translated, it gives CASSLPGGDRQYF.

The chain joins TRBV20-1 to TRBJ1-5; D is unresolved. Looked up from germline, CDR1 is DFQATT and CDR2 is SNEGSKA (reference sequence). The CDR3 covers 14 residues. V shed 3 bases and J shed 3 bases, with 12 bases lying between them. Written as DNA, the CDR3 is TGCAGTGCTAGTCTTGCAGGAAACAATCAGCCCCAGCATTTT. Translating gives CSASLAGNNQPQHF.

The V and J genes are TRBV14 and TRBJ1-2; TRBD1 aligns across 7 bases. Germline CDR1 is SGHDN and CDR2 is FVKESK. The CDR3 is 14 amino acids. V was pared by 4 bases and J by 8 bases, with 10 bases of the junction left unmatched. CDR3 loop: CASSPDRPLGGYTF. CDR3 coding DNA: TGTGCCAGCAGCCCGGACAGGCCACTCGGGGGCTACACCTTC.

The rearrangement joins TRBV9 to TRBJ2-3, with D perhaps assigned TRBD1 or TRBD2 (5 bases each). The CDR3 covers 14 residues. The germline V gene encodes CDR1 SGDLS and CDR2 YYNGEE. Deletions cut 4 bases from V and 0 bases from J, with 9 bases between. CDR3 bases: TGTGCCAGCAGCATCGGGACGAGCACAGATACGCAGTATTTT. Protein sequence: CASSIGTSTDTQYF. Full variable domain (rest looked up from reference TRBV9 and TRBJ2-3): DSGVTQTPKHLITATGQRVTLRCSPRSGDLSVYWYQQSLDQGLQFLIQYYNGEERAKGNILERFSAQQFPDLHSELNLSSLELGDSALYFCASSIGTSTDTQYFGPGTRLTVL.

The DNA of the CDR3 is TGTGCCAGCAGTGATGGAGGGACAGGCGAAGCTTTCTTT. Amino acid sequence: CASSDGGTGEAFF. This chain connects TRBV2 to TRBJ1-1; TRBD1 aligns across 8 bases. This CDR3 is built from 13 residues. CDR1 is SNHLY and CDR2 is FYNNEI in the germline V gene. V gave up 3 bases and J gave up 8 bases; unmatched junction bases: 5.

The V call is TRBV7-8, the J call TRBJ1-1; possibly TRBD1 for D (5 bases). Germline loops: CDR1 SGHVS, CDR2 FQNEAQ. CDR3 length equals 13 residues. Trimming took off 5 bases at V and 5 bases at J, with 12 bases between the two ends. CDR3 bases: TGTGCCAGCAGCGTGGAAGGGGATACTGAAGCTTTCTTT. It encodes CASSVEGDTEAFF.

The J gene is TRBJ2-2, the V gene TRBV19, with TRBD1 matching over 7 bases. The germline V gene has CDR1 LNHDA and CDR2 SQIVND (reference sequence). Trimming removed 10 bases from V and 6 bases from J; junction bases left unmatched: 11. This CDR3 is built from 14 residues. CDR3 sequence reads: CATLRQGSAGELFF. The CDR3, as DNA: TGTGCCACCCTGAGACAGGGTAGCGCCGGGGAGCTGTTTTTT.

The chain is built from TRBV19 and TRBJ2-1, with TRBD2 matching 12 bases. The CDR3 spans 15 residues. V was clipped by 6 bases and J by 5 bases; unmatched bases: 5. Germline-derived CDR1 and CDR2 are LNHDA and SQIVND (reference sequence). The CDR3 spells CASRPGLAGHNEQFF. CDR3 nucleotide sequence: TGTGCCAGTAGACCTGGACTAGCGGGGCACAATGAGCAGTTCTTC.

The V and J genes are TRBV18 and TRBJ1-1, with TRBD1 identical over 9 bases. J gave up 1 base and V 5 bases, and 8 bases lay outside the gene matches. The CDR3 spans 16 residues. The V gene's germline CDR1 is KGHSH and CDR2 LQKENI. CDR3 sequence: CASSDTGTGSNTEAFF. CDR3 coding DNA: TGTGCCAGCTCAGATACAGGGACAGGGTCGAACACTGAAGCTTTCTTT.

The genes are TRBV6-5 and TRBJ1-2, with 8 positions matching TRBD1. There are 12 residues in the CDR3. The V and J ends lost 5 bases and 8 bases, in that order; junction bases with no gene match: 4. Per germline, CDR1 MNHEY and CDR2 SVGAGI. In DNA form, the CDR3 reads TGTGCCAGCAGTCAGGGGGCTCGGGGCTACACCTTC. It yields the protein CASSQGARGYTF.

A single count supports this clone. This CDR3 reads CASSHEGQGWWSYNEQFF. The CDR3 coding sequence is TGTGCCAGCAGCCATGAAGGACAGGGGTGGTGGTCCTACAATGAGCAGTTCTTC. This rearrangement joins TRBV3-1 (or the pseudogene TRBV3-2) to TRBJ2-1, with 9 bases fitting TRBD1. V shed 3 bases, J shed 1 base, and the junction held 10 bases outside the gene matches. There are 18 residues in the CDR3. Germline V lookup: CDR1 LGHDT, CDR2 YNNKEL (reference sequence).

This rearrangement joins TRBV5-1 to TRBJ2-5; 8 bases are shared with TRBD1. The length of the CDR3 is 15 residues. With V trimmed by 3 bases and J by 1 base, 5 bases remained unmatched. The V gene's germline CDR1 is SGHRS and CDR2 YFSETQ. The CDR3 sequence: CASSWGTGPQETQYF. The CDR3 nucleotides read TGCGCCAGCAGCTGGGGGACAGGCCCCCAAGAGACCCAGTACTTC.

The rearrangement joins TRBV18 to TRBJ1-6, with TRBD1 as a possible D gene (5 bases). V was pared by 5 bases and J by 7 bases, with 15 bases between. CDR1 KGHSH and CDR2 LQKENI come from the germline V gene. The CDR3 has 15 residues. Here the CDR3 reads CASSSQSGRNSPLHF. CDR3 in DNA: TGTGCCAGCTCATCACAGTCAGGGCGAAATTCACCCCTCCACTTT.

This chain joins TRBV20-1 and TRBJ1-2; D might be TRBD1 (5 bases). The CDR3 is 11 amino acids. Deletions cut 5 bases from V and 8 bases from J, with 12 bases between. The germline CDR1 and CDR2 sequences are DFQATT and SNEGSKA (reference sequence). The CDR3 here is CSAGGATGYTF. Here the CDR3 DNA reads TGCAGTGCTGGTGGGGCTACGGGCTACACCTTC.

The chain employs TRBV5-5 and TRBJ1-6; D gene uncertain. Germline CDR1 is SGHKS and CDR2 is YYEKEE (reference sequence). The CDR3 covers 14 residues. V shed 1 base and J shed 11 bases, with 13 bases lying between them. CDR3 bases: TGTGCCAGCAGCTTGCAGGCACTGGATCCACCCCTCCACTTT. Translating it yields CASSLQALDPPLHF.

This chain uses TRBV19 with TRBJ1-5, with D perhaps matching TRBD1 (6 bases). Germline-derived CDR1 and CDR2 are LNHDA and SQIVND (reference sequence). This CDR3 contains 16 residues. Between the trimmed V and J ends, which lost 3 bases and 7 bases, there was a span of 19 bases. The DNA for the CDR3 is TGTGCCAGTAGTATGATCAGGGGCCAGGTAAGGCAGCCCCAGCATTTT. Its protein is CASSMIRGQVRQPQHF.

In regard to this clone: This sample also contains other DNA sequences that code for the same CDR3. The genes are TRBV2 and TRBJ1-1; D perhaps matches TRBD1 (5 bases). CDR1 is SNHLY and CDR2 is FYNNEI in the germline V gene. V gave up 6 bases and J gave up 0 bases, with 8 bases separating them. The CDR3 is made up of 13 amino acids. This chain's CDR3 is CASRGQMNTEAFF. The CDR3 nucleotides are TGTGCCAGCAGGGGGCAGATGAACACTGAAGCTTTCTTT.

The chain has TRBV2 and TRBJ1-6; D remains ambiguous. Germline V gene lookup returns CDR1 SNHLY and CDR2 FYNNEI. The CDR3 is 15 amino acids. V dropped 6 bases and J dropped 0 bases, with 9 bases sitting between them. The DNA of the CDR3 is TGTGCCAGCAGGGACTTTAGCTCCTATAATTCACCCCTCCACTTT. This encodes CASRDFSSYNSPLHF.

The chain combines TRBV19 with TRBJ1-5; D is perhaps TRBD1 (5 bases). Germline V gene lookup returns CDR1 LNHDA and CDR2 SQIVND (reference sequence). V was trimmed by 1 base and J by 1 base, leaving 11 bases between them. This CDR3 is built from 16 residues. The CDR3 nucleotides read TGTGCCAGTAGTATAGCCGGGGGGGTGAGCAATCAGCCCCAGCATTTT. Encoded protein: CASSIAGGVSNQPQHF.